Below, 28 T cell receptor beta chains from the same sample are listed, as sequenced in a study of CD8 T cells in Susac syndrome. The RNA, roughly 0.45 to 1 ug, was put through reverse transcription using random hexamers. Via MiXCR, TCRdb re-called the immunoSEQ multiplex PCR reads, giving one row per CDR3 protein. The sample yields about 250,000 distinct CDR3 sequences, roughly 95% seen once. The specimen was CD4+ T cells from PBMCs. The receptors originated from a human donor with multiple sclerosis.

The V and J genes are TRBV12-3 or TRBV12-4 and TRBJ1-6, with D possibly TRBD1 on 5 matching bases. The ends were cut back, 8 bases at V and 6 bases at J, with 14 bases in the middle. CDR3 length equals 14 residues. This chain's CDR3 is CASGPGRPNSPLHF. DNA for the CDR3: TGTGCCAGCGGTCCGGGACGGCCTAATTCACCCCTCCACTTT.

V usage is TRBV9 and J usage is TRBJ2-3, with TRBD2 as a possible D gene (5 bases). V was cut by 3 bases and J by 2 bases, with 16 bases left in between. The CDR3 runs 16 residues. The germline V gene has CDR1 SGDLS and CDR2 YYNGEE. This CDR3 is CASSGGRTPSTDTQYF. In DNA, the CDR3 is TGTGCCAGCAGCGGAGGGAGAACTCCCTCCACAGATACGCAGTATTTT.

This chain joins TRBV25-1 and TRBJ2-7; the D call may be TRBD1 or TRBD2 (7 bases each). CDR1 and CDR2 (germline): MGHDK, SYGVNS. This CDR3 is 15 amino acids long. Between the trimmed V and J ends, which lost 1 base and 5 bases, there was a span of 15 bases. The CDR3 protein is CASSEWETGRDEQYF. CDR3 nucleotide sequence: TGTGCCAGCAGTGAATGGGAGACAGGGAGGGACGAGCAGTACTTC.

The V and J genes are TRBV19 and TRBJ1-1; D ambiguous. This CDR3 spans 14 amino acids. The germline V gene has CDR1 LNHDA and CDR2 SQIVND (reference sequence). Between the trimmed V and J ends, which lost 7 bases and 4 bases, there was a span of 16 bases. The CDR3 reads CASMVGPLSTEAFF. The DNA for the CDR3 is TGTGCCAGTATGGTAGGGCCCTTGAGCACTGAAGCTTTCTTT.

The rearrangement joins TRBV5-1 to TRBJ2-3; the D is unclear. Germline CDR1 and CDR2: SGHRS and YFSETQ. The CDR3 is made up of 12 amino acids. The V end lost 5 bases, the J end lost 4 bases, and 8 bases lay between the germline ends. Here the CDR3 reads CASRMAADTQYF. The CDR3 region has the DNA TGCGCCAGCAGAATGGCGGCAGATACGCAGTATTTT.

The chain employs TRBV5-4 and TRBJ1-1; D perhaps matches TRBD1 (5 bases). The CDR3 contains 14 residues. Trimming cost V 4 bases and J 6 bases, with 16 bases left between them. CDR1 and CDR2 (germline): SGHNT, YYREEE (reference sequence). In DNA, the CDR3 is TGTGCCAGCAGCCCTACGGGGGTGGGCGCTGAAGCTTTCTTT. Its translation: CASSPTGVGAEAFF.

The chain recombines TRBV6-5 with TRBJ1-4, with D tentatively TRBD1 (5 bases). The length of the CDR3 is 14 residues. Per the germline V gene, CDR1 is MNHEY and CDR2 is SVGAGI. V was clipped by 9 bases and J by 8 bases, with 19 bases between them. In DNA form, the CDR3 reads TGTGCCAGTAGATCCGCCCTGTGGGACGAAAAACTGTTTTTT. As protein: CASRSALWDEKLFF.

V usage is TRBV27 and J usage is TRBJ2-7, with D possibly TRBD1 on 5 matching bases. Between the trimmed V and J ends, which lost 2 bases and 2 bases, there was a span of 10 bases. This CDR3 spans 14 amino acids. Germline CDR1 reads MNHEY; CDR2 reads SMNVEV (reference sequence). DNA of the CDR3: TGTGCCAGCAGTTTAAGGGGCCCCGCCTACGAGCAGTACGTC. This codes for CASSLRGPAYEQYV.

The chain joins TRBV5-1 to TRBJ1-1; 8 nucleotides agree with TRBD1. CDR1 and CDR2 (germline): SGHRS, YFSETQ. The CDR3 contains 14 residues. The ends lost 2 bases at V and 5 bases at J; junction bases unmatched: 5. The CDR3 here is CASSLQGERTEAFF. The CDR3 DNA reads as TGCGCCAGCAGCTTACAGGGGGAGCGAACTGAAGCTTTCTTT.

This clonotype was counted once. Here the CDR3 reads CATSRVGYEQFF. CDR3 DNA: TGTGCCACCAGCAGAGTAGGGTATGAGCAGTTCTTC. This chain connects TRBV15 to TRBJ2-1, with D unclear. V lost 1 base, J lost 8 bases, and 6 bases lay in between. The CDR3 contains 12 residues. Germline V gene lookup returns CDR1 LNHNV and CDR2 YYDKDF (reference sequence).

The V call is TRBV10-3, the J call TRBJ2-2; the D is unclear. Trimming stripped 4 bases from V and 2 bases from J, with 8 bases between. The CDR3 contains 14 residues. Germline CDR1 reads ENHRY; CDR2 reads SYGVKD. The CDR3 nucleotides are TGTGCCATCAGTGCCGCCCAAAACACCGGGGAGCTGTTTTTT. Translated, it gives CAISAAQNTGELFF.

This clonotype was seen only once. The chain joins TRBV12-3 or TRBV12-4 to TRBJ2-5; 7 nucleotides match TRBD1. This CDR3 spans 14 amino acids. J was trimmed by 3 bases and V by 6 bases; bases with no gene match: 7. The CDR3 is CASSRGLREETQYF. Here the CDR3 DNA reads TGTGCCAGCAGCAGGGGGTTGAGAGAAGAGACCCAGTACTTC.

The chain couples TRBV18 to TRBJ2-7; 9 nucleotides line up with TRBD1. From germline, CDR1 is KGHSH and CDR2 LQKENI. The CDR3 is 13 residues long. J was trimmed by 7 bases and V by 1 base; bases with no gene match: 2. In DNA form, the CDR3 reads TGTGCCAGCTCACCACTAGGGACAGGGGAGCAGTACTTC. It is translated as CASSPLGTGEQYF.

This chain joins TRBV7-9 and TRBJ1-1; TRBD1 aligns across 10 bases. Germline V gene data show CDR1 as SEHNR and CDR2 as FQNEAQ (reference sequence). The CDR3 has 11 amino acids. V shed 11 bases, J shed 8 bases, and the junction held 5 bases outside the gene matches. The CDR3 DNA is TGTGCCGGACAGGGGGAATTGGAAGCTTTCTTT. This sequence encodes CAGQGELEAFF. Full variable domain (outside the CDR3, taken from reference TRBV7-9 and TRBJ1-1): DTGVSQNPRHKITKRGQNVTFRCDPISEHNRLYWYRQTLGQGPEFLTYFQNEAQLEKSRLLSDRFSAERPKGSFSTLEIQRTEQGDSAMYLCAGQGELEAFFGQGTRLTVV.

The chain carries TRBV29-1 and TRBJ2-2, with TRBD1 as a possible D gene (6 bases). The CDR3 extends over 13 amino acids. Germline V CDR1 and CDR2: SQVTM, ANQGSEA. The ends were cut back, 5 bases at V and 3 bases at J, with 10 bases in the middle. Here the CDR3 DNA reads TGCAGCGTTAGGGGGACCCACACCGGGGAGCTGTTTTTT. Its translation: CSVRGTHTGELFF.

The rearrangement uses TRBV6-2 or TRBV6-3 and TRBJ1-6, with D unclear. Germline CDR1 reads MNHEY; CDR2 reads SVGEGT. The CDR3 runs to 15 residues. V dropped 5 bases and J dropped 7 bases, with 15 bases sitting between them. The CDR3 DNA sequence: TGTGCCAGCAGTCCCGCGCCTTTACGAAATTCACCCCTCCACTTT. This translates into CASSPAPLRNSPLHF.

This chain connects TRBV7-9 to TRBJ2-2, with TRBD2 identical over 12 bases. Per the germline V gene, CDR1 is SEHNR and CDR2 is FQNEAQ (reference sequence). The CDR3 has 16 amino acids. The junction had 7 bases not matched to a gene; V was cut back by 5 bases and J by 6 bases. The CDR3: CASSARLAGASGELFF. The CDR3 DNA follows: TGTGCCAGCAGCGCCCGACTAGCGGGAGCGTCCGGGGAGCTGTTTTTT.

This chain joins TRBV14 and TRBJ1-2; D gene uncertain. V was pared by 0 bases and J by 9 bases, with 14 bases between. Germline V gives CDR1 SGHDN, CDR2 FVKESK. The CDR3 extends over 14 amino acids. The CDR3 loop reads CASSQDSYRGSYTF. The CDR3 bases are TGTGCCAGCAGCCAAGATTCTTACCGAGGAAGCTACACCTTC.

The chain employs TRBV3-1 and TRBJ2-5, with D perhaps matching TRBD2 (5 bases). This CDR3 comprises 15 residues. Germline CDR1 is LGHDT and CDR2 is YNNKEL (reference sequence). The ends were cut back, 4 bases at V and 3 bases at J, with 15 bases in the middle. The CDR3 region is CASSPLTLREETQYF. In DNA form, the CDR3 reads TGTGCCAGCAGCCCTCTCACGCTGCGGGAAGAGACCCAGTACTTC.

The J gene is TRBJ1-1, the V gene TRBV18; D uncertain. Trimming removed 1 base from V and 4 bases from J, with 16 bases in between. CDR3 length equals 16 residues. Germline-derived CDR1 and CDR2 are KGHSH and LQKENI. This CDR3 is CASSPLILGTGTEAFF. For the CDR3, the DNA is TGTGCCAGCTCACCACTCATTCTGGGAACGGGCACTGAAGCTTTCTTT. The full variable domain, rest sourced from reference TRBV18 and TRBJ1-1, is NAGVMQNPRHLVRRRGQEARLRCSPMKGHSHVYWYRQLPEEGLKFMVYLQKENIIDESGMPKERFSAEFPKEGPSILRIQQVVRGDSAAYFCASSPLILGTGTEAFFGQGTRLTVV.

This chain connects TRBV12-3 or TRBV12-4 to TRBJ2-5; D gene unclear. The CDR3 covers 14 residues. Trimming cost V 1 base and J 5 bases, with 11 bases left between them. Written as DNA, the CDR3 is TGTGCCAGCAGTTTAGGCGCCCCGGTGGAGACCCAGTACTTC. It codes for CASSLGAPVETQYF.

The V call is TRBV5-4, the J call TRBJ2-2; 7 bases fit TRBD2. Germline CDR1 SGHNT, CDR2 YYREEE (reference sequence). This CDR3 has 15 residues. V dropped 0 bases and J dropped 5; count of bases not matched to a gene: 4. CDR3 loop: CASSLGGGRTGELFF. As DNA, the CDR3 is TGTGCCAGCAGCTTGGGCGGGGGTCGGACCGGGGAGCTGTTTTTT.

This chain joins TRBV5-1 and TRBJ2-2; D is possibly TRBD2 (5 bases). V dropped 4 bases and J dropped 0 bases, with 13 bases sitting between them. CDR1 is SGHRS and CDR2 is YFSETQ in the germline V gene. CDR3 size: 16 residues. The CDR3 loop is CASSTEAVTNTGELFF. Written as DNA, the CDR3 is TGCGCCAGCAGCACGGAGGCGGTCACGAACACCGGGGAGCTGTTTTTT.

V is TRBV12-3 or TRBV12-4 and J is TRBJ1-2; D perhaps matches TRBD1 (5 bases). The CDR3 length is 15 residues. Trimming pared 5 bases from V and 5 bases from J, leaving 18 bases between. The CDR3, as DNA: TGTGCCAGCAGTACTCGACCGCAGGGTGGGTATGGCTACACCTTC. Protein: CASSTRPQGGYGYTF.

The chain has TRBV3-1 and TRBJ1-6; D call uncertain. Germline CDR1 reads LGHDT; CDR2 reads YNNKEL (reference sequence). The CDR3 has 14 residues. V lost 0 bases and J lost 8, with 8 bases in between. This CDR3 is CASSQEAGHSPLHF. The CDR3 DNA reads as TGTGCCAGCAGCCAAGAGGCCGGACATTCACCCCTCCACTTT.

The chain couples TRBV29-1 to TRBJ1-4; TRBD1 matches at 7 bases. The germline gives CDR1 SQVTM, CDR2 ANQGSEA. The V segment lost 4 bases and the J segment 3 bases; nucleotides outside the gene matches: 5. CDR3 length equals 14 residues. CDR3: CSVADRVANEKLFF. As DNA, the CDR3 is TGCAGCGTTGCCGACAGGGTGGCTAATGAAAAACTGTTTTTT.

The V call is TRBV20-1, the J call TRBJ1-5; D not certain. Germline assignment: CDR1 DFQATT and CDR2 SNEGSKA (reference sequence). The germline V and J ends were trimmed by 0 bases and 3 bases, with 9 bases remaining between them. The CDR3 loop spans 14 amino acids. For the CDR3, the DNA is TGCAGTGCTAGAGATTCGGGGTACAATCAGCCCCAGCATTTT. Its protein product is CSARDSGYNQPQHF.

The CDR3: CSVRDTGDYGYTF. The CDR3, as DNA: TGCAGCGTTCGGGACACCGGCGACTATGGCTACACCTTC. The rearrangement joins TRBV29-1 to TRBJ1-2, with a possible D match to TRBD1 (6 bases). CDR1 and CDR2 from the germline V gene are SQVTM and ANQGSEA. Trimming took off 5 bases at V and 3 bases at J, with 13 bases between the two ends. The CDR3 runs 13 residues.